Only a few counts were recorded for the clone carrying this T cell receptor (beta chain). The target antigen is unknown. This specimen belongs to a study of beta chain features in type 1 diabetes. Study conclusions and caveats: Within the patient group, naive, central memory and Treg TCRB repertoires appeared more similar to each other than within healthy donors. Resolution of whether HLA type affects TCRB rearrangement was not achieved here.

Per the germline V gene, CDR1 is SGHVS and CDR2 is FQNEAQ. CDR3 length: 16 amino acids. After removal of 5 bases from V and 8 bases from J, the junction contained 12 bases not matched to a gene. Every bit of the isolated RNA underwent reverse transcription, so sequencing read expressed TCRB transcripts. Clones were read by immunoSEQ multiplex PCR, and TCRdb kept only the in-frame ones, dropping some. The sample records 40,000 to 45,000 clones, over 50% being singletons. The source of this sequence is a woman aged 18 to 35 in good health. Material: Tregs from blood. The chain is built from TRBV7-8 and TRBJ2-1, with 10 bases identical to TRBD2. CDR3 sequence reads: CASSLNSGRPDDEQFF. The CDR3 nucleotides are TGTGCCAGCAGCCTCAATAGCGGGAGGCCCGATGATGAGCAGTTCTTC. Variable domain in full (rest from reference TRBV7-8 and TRBJ2-1): GAGVSQSPRYKVAKRGQDVALRCDPISGHVSLFWYQQALGQGPEFLTYFQNEAQLDKSGLPSDRFFAERPEGSVSTLKIQRTQQEDSAVYLCASSLNSGRPDDEQFFGPGTRLTVL.